A single T cell receptor beta chain is shown here with its context. The table lists this clone with a count of one. The target of this receptor is not known. Nothing much larger sits one base from this clone, and base qualities are not available. This sample is part of a study of T cell responses to AZD1222 COVID-19 vaccine (dated by TCRdb to 2020 to 2023). For context, the study as a whole: TCR sequencing was performed for about 250 trial participants, of whom about 200 were given two doses of AZD1222 and around 26 were given two doses of MenACWY control vaccine. Enrollment into the trials was organized by age into subgroups of 18-55, 56-69 and 70-plus years, and those subgroups contained roughly 160, 29 and 62 TCR-sequenced participants, respectively.

Interpreted using the paper, the time point label stands for: about 28 days (+/-7) after the second vaccine dose. AZD1222 recipients given second doses at about 4 weeks or at about 12 weeks were pooled, since spike-specific TCR depth and breadth were not found to differ between the two schedules. Vaccinee samples were obtained from the UK trials COV001 and COV002, which included a single-blind randomized controlled phase 2/3 trial of AZD1222 (ChAdOx1 nCoV-19) in healthy adults. For TCRbeta chain sequencing, PBMC samples from trial participants were taken at day 0 and at day 28 after the second dose. The CDR3 regions of human TCRbeta chains were analyzed by immunosequencing. The authors' pipeline ran thus. TCRs in the repertoires were compared against a reference library of SARS-CoV-2-specific TCRs that had been generated with the MIRA antigen-specificity platform. Breadth was defined as the fraction of unique TCRs that were SARS-CoV-2-associated. Depth was defined as the fraction of total T cells that were SARS-CoV-2-associated. Using the MIRA data, every spike-specific TCR was mapped to the spike region that the TCR reacted to and assigned to either a CD4 or a CD8 class. Log10-transformed breadth and depth values were compared by one-way ANOVA with Sidak's multiple comparisons tests. The table comes from immuneACCESS by way of TCRdb, which keeps in-frame sequences with V and J called. Part of the clones is missing from these tables; in studies checked, under half for an unresolved V gene and the rest for unknown reasons. V, J and clone size reflect that table, while D and trimming were determined from the DNA. In all, the sample holds about 94,000 clones, and 85% of those were seen once. More than 4% of the sample lies in the top ten.

General findings and caveats noted by the study authors: Reportedly, close to half of the unique spike-specific TCRs recognized epitopes lying outside the regions that are mutated in the B.1.351 and B.1.1.7 variants. The 56-69-year group was small, and its depth increase did not reach significance, likely because of low power. CD4 TCRs associated with the vaccine covered the entire spike protein, and the dominant responses were in regions 160-218 and 743-854. Conclusions about previously exposed vaccinees are limited, since just five or six AZD1222 recipients were seropositive for SARS-CoV-2 at baseline. Because no day 14 peak-response samples were available, the repertoires could be characterized only after the peak T cell response. Participants were mostly white British and included more females than males, and it was suggested by the authors that clonal diversity may have been underestimated. Spike-specific TCR breadth and depth rose significantly after two AZD1222 doses compared with day 0 and with MenACWY recipients.

Trimming removed 6 bases from V and 5 bases from J, leaving 10 bases between the germline ends. The CDR3 spans 12 residues, from the cysteine through the phenylalanine. The sequence is cut down to CDR3 DNA, 36 bases in frame from base 1. The germline V gene provides CDR1 ENHRY and CDR2 SYGVKD. The source was peripheral blood, collected 28 days after the second AZD1222 dose. This TCR was recovered from an adult who received the AZD1222 COVID-19 vaccine. The rearrangement combines TRBV10-3 with TRBJ1-1; a tentative D match to TRBD1 spans 5 bases. DNA sequence: TGTGCCATCAGCTTGGACATGACTGAAGCTTTCTTT. Translated, it reads CAISLDMTEAFF.